This T cell receptor (beta chain) was found in a study of cytomegalovirus exposure and HLA in healthy donors. Healthy people donating bone marrow made up the donors. Germline assignment: CDR1 SQVTM and CDR2 ANQGSEA. CDR3 size: 15 residues. With V trimmed by 2 bases and J by 2 bases, 5 bases remained unmatched. Study conclusions and caveats: Several of the most significant clusters appeared, in a later analysis, to be linked to common viral pathogens. The authors considered a cluster of highly shared sequence variants likely to be a sequencing artifact. Differences between HLA loci emerged in a later analysis of TCR association rates, with DRB1 most and HLA-C fewest.

Regarding this clone: The antigen is undetermined.

The PCR had 60 Vbeta and 13 Jbeta primers. Sequencing was performed with immunoSEQ multiplex PCR; in TCRdb, only in-frame clones are kept and a portion is missing. The sample includes around 170,000 clones, around four fifths of them seen just once. The source is a male donor in good health and CMV-seronegative. Sequencing was carried out using PBMCs. V usage is TRBV29-1 and J usage is TRBJ2-7; 11 bases are a match to TRBD2. The CDR3 sequence: CSVEMATSGTYEQYF. The CDR3 coding sequence is TGCAGCGTTGAAATGGCGACTAGCGGGACCTACGAGCAGTACTTC.